These 19 T cell receptor beta chains were sequenced from one sample in a study of blood T cell repertoires in COVID-19. The table came from immunoSEQ multiplex PCR; TCRdb's copy has only in-frame clones and leaves some out. The sample gives roughly 100,000 clones, more than 80% of which show up once; about 3.5% is in the top ten. Sequencing was carried out using peripheral blood. These TCRs come from a woman in her fifties or sixties with acute or convalescent COVID-19.

The chain recombines TRBV6-1 with TRBJ1-2, with no clear D. CDR1 MNHNS and CDR2 SASEGT come from the germline V gene. Trimming left V 1 base short and J 4 bases short, with 4 bases between. This CDR3 has 12 residues. CDR3 coding DNA: TGTGCCAGCAGTGAAGGAGTCTATGGCTACACCTTC. Amino acid sequence: CASSEGVYGYTF.

The genes are TRBV28 and TRBJ2-7; 8 nucleotides match TRBD2. The germline gives CDR1 MDHEN, CDR2 SYDVKM. This CDR3 contains 14 residues. The junction had 5 bases not matched to a gene; V was cut back by 5 bases and J by 2 bases. The CDR3 protein is CASSPRGGPYEQYF. CDR3 sequence (DNA): TGTGCCAGCAGTCCCCGGGGGGGCCCCTACGAGCAGTACTTC.

This clone was observed a single time. J is TRBJ2-5 and V is TRBV6-6; D not resolved. The germline CDR1 and CDR2 sequences are MNHNY and SVGAGI (reference sequence). Trimming left V 6 bases short and J 5 bases short, with 10 bases between. The CDR3 spans 12 residues. The CDR3 region is CASSTVAETQYF. CDR3 DNA sequence: TGTGCCAGCAGCACAGTCGCGGAGACCCAGTACTTC.

The chain employs TRBV6-2 or TRBV6-3 and TRBJ2-2; 8 bases agree with TRBD2. Germline CDR1 reads MNHEY; CDR2 reads SVGEGT. Trimming took 4 bases from V and 1 from J; bases not matched to a gene: 5. The CDR3 covers 16 residues. The CDR3 loop reads CASSSRTSLNTGELFF. The CDR3 nucleotides read TGTGCCAGCAGTTCTCGGACTAGCCTGAACACCGGGGAGCTGTTTTTT.

The V gene is TRBV7-3, the J gene TRBJ2-5; D is possibly TRBD2 (6 bases). CDR1 SGHTA and CDR2 FQGTGA come from the germline V gene. V lost 2 bases, J lost 3 bases, and 7 bases lay in between. This CDR3 is 13 amino acids long. The CDR3 region is CASSLGGEETQYF. As DNA, the CDR3 is TGTGCCAGCAGCTTAGGAGGGGAAGAGACCCAGTACTTC.

The chain links TRBV24-1 to TRBJ1-2; tentatively, D is TRBD1 (6 bases). The germline gives CDR1 KGHDR, CDR2 SFDVKD. The CDR3 length is 14 residues. Trimming cost V 4 bases and J 0 bases, with 8 bases left between them. For the CDR3, the DNA is TGTGCCACCAGTGAGGACAGCTCTAACTATGGCTACACCTTC. Protein: CATSEDSSNYGYTF.

J is TRBJ2-3 and V is TRBV11-2; 7 bases line up with TRBD2. Unmatched junction bases numbered 7, after V lost 0 bases and J lost 7 bases. CDR3 length: 15 residues. Germline V lookup: CDR1 SGHAT, CDR2 FQNNGV. The CDR3 region is CASSLDAGDAYTQYF. The CDR3 DNA follows: TGTGCCAGCAGCTTAGATGCGGGAGACGCCTATACGCAGTATTTT.

This chain joins TRBV11-2 and TRBJ2-1, with 9 bases fitting TRBD2. The CDR3 spans 16 residues. V dropped 4 bases and J dropped 5; count of bases not matched to a gene: 9. CDR1 is SGHAT and CDR2 is FQNNGV in the germline V gene. The CDR3: CASSSLKREAHNEQFF. The CDR3 DNA reads TGTGCCAGCAGCTCCTTAAAGCGGGAGGCTCACAATGAGCAGTTCTTC.

CDR3 sequence: CASSLGQGSYNEQFF. The CDR3, as DNA: TGTGCCAGCAGCTTGGGACAGGGCTCCTACAATGAGCAGTTCTTC. The chain couples TRBV5-8 to TRBJ2-1; 7 nucleotides align to TRBD1. CDR1 is SGHTS, CDR2 YDEGEE, per germline. The CDR3 covers 15 residues. J lost 0 bases, V lost 0 bases, and 0 bases had no gene match.

This sequence joins TRBV18 and TRBJ2-5; possibly TRBD1 for D (5 bases). The V end was cut by 3 bases, the J end by 4 bases, with 9 bases between. Germline V CDR1 and CDR2: KGHSH, LQKENI. This CDR3 is built from 13 residues. The CDR3 sequence is CASSPVQGETQYF. CDR3 DNA sequence: TGTGCCAGCTCACCGGTCCAGGGAGAGACCCAGTACTTC.

V usage is TRBV2 and J usage is TRBJ2-1; 8 positions agree with TRBD1. The CDR3 extends over 14 amino acids. The ends lost 6 bases at V and 9 bases at J; junction bases unmatched: 10. Germline values: CDR1 SNHLY, CDR2 FYNNEI. DNA of the CDR3: TGTGCCAGCAGGCAGGACAGGGCTGTTGGTGAGCAGTTCTTC. Amino acids: CASRQDRAVGEQFF. Complete variable domain (other parts from reference TRBV2 and TRBJ2-1): EPEVTQTPSHQVTQMGQEVILRCVPISNHLYFYWYRQILGQKVEFLVSFYNNEISEKSEIFDDQFSVERPDGSNFTLKIRSTKLEDSAMYFCASRQDRAVGEQFFGPGTRLTVL.

The DNA for the CDR3 is TGCGCCAGCGGTTTAGTTGTACCCGGGGAGCTGTTTTTT. Its translation is CASGLVVPGELFF. The chain couples TRBV10-2 to TRBJ2-2; D unresolved. CDR3 size: 13 residues. In germline, CDR1 is WSHSY, CDR2 SAAADI. V lost 8 bases and J 6 bases, leaving 13 bases between the germline ends.

The chain employs TRBV19 and TRBJ2-1; weak D call: TRBD2 (6 bases). V lost 0 bases and J 12 bases, leaving 12 bases between the germline ends. Per the germline V gene, CDR1 is LNHDA and CDR2 is SQIVND (reference sequence). CDR3 length equals 13 residues. CDR3 coding DNA: TGTGCCAGTAGTATAGAACCCGGGACTCCGCAGTTCTTC. This encodes CASSIEPGTPQFF.

J is TRBJ2-3 and V is TRBV5-1; 11 bases align to TRBD2. V shed 4 bases, J shed 1 base, and the junction held 8 bases outside the gene matches. This CDR3 is 17 amino acids long. Germline V gene lookup returns CDR1 SGHRS and CDR2 YFSETQ. CDR3 nucleotide sequence: TGCGCCAGCAGCCTCGAATGGGGACTAGCGGGCACAGATACGCAGTATTTT. Translated: CASSLEWGLAGTDTQYF.

The J gene is TRBJ1-1, the V gene TRBV28; TRBD1 aligns across 7 bases. Trimming at V came to 6 bases and at J to 2 bases, leaving 9 bases not matched to a gene. Germline lookup yields CDR1 MDHEN and CDR2 SYDVKM. CDR3 length equals 15 residues. CDR3 in amino acids: CASRYSTGLNTEAFF. Written as DNA, the CDR3 is TGTGCCAGCAGGTATTCGACAGGGCTAAACACTGAAGCTTTCTTT.

The J gene is TRBJ2-5, the V gene TRBV15, with 7 bases that match TRBD2. The CDR3 contains 15 residues. Per the germline V gene, CDR1 is LNHNV and CDR2 is YYDKDF (reference sequence). V was pared by 5 bases and J by 2 bases, with 8 bases of the junction left unmatched. The DNA for the CDR3 is TGTGCCACCAGCGTTCAAAGGACTAGGCAAGAGACCCAGTACTTC. This translates into CATSVQRTRQETQYF.

The CDR3 DNA follows: TGTGCCAGCAGCCCAGCCGGGACTAAAGACAATGAGCAGTTCTTC. Its protein is CASSPAGTKDNEQFF. V and J are TRBV7-3 and TRBJ2-1, with TRBD2 identical over 7 bases. CDR1 and CDR2 (germline): SGHTA, FQGTGA. After removal of 5 bases from V and 5 bases from J, the junction contained 9 bases not matched to a gene. The CDR3 totals 15 residues.

This clone has only one observation. The chain combines TRBV2 with TRBJ2-3; D not resolved. The V end lost 2 bases, the J end lost 0 bases, and 6 bases lay between the germline ends. CDR3 length: 14 residues. Germline CDR1 SNHLY, CDR2 FYNNEI. DNA for the CDR3: TGTGCCAGCAGTGAACTAACTAGCACAGATACGCAGTATTTT. Its translation is CASSELTSTDTQYF.

The chain recombines TRBV11-2 with TRBJ1-2; the D gene is possibly TRBD1 (6 bases). Germline V lookup: CDR1 SGHAT, CDR2 FQNNGV. CDR3 length: 12 amino acids. The V gene lost 5 bases and the J gene lost 8 bases, with 12 bases spanning the gap. The CDR3 nucleotides read TGTGCCAGCAGCCCAGGGGTAGGCGGCTACACCTTC. Its translation is CASSPGVGGYTF.